This TCR beta chain is drawn from a study of blood T cell repertoires in COVID-19. Study overall: Acute-phase and convalescent COVID-19 samples originated in the United States, Italy and Spain. Sources were T cells, B-cell-depleted T cells, or PBMCs; the material itself was cDNA or gDNA.

The CDR3 runs to 16 residues. V was clipped by 9 bases and J by 3 bases, with 21 bases between them. Germline CDR1 reads LNHNV; CDR2 reads YYDKDF (reference sequence). Source study methods: It was from reference gene primer amplification that nucleated cell counts were estimated. Only in-frame clones appear in the TCRdb table, and some are missing; sequencing was by immunoSEQ multiplex PCR. From that table come the V and J calls and clone size; the DNA was used to work out D and trimming. The repertoire holds about 110,000 clones, with around 92% as singletons. V and J are TRBV15 and TRBJ2-1; D is possibly TRBD1 (6 bases). Material for sequencing was peripheral blood. The clonotype originates from a man in his forties with active or convalescent COVID-19. The CDR3, as DNA: TGTGCCACAGCTCATGACTCAGGGGTTTACTACAATGAGCAGTTCTTC. Protein product: CATAHDSGVYYNEQFF.